This T cell receptor beta chain was recovered during a study of blood T cell repertoires in COVID-19. The CDR3 totals 17 residues. Germline V gene sequence: CDR1 LNHDA, CDR2 SQIVND (reference sequence). Losses at the gene ends were 3 bases for V and 5 bases for J; bases not matched to a gene: 10. How the authors handled the data: Estimation of nucleated cell counts relied on the amplification of reference gene primers. TCRdb's table, derived via immunoSEQ multiplex PCR, lists solely in-frame clones and lacks some. That table gives V, J and clone size, and the DNA gave D and trimming. Here the sample spans hundreds of thousands of clones, 85% being singletons.

The sample taken for sequencing was PBMCs or T cells enriched from blood (not recorded which). This clonotype was obtained from a man aged 40-55 years who had recovered from COVID-19. The chain links TRBV19 to TRBJ2-2; TRBD2 agrees at 9 bases. The CDR3 DNA is TGTGCCAGTAGTATCACTAGCGGGCAGTTGGGGACCGGGGAGCTGTTTTTT. This sequence encodes CASSITSGQLGTGELFF.